This T cell receptor (beta chain) stems from a study of cytomegalovirus exposure and HLA in healthy donors (dated by TCRdb to about 2017). Broadly, across the study: In an earlier analysis of 587 of the donors, 276 Gb of sequence data and about 110 million unique TCR beta sequences from roughly 200 million T cells were reported. An early release that covered 500 to 800 HLA-typed donors contained around 330 gigabases of sequencing data and tens of millions of unique TCR sequences. Among the roughly 390 genotyped donors, about 85% belonged to the genetic ancestry cluster associated with self-reported Caucasian donors. The study aimed to test whether signatures of past pathogen exposure could be identified by cataloging public T cell receptors. The T cell repertoires of around 670 subjects were profiled by immunosequencing and related to cytomegalovirus serostatus. Besides the first cohort of roughly 660 subjects, a separate validation cohort made up of roughly 130 different subjects was used. To predict cytomegalovirus infection status, the study combined high-throughput TCR immunosequencing, statistical association of individual TCRs with disease status, and machine learning. A later analysis re-examined previously published TCR beta repertoires from just over 650 donors and added high-resolution HLA genotyping to investigate patterns of TCR occurrence. In the later analysis, no new phenotypic data were used to find candidate immune exposures; instead, reliance was placed on TCR beta sequences and their occurrence across donors. To decide whether each TCR beta V gene segment behaved as functional or pseudogenic, an earlier analysis of approximately 590 of the donors relied on high-throughput TCR beta sequencing. Donor age, sex, ethnicity and CMV serostatus were compiled alongside the repertoire data. A later genetic analysis used genome-wide SNP genotypes for about 60% of the 666 donors, treating that subset as a discovery cohort. All discovery cohort repertoires had been generated on a single sequencing platform. HLA typing covered class I and class II loci at four-digit resolution. The number of typed donors differed by locus: about 620-640 for A, B, C, DRB1 and DQB1; roughly 510 for DQA1; 600 to 610 for DPA1; and about 470 for DPB1. Four or five DR-DQ haplotypes were treated as single units for association and clustering because of strong linkage in the cohort. Among roughly 400 genotyped donors of the cohort, an average of around 220,000 unique TCR beta nucleotide sequences was sequenced per donor, of which roughly 17% were non-productive. Results the study describes overall, beyond this receptor: Because HLA typing was missing for some donors at each locus, association tests included only the typed subset. Most TCR sequences were seen in very few donors, while some public TCRs were found in many individuals. The classifier was reported to diagnose cytomegalovirus status with high specificity and sensitivity in both the original and validation cohorts. It was suggested by the authors that the approach could potentially be generalized to other disease states and immunological phenotypes. In vitro tests confirmed that a few of the cytomegalovirus-associated TCR beta chains recognize cytomegalovirus antigens. Over 15 rarely observed V segments, including chromosome 9 orphons, were excluded from the earlier analysis of 550 to 700 of the donors because counts were too low. Linkage disequilibrium might explain the correlated functional status among segregating V segments, but an unknown experimental factor could not be excluded. A later genetic analysis reported fewer N-insertions in productive TCRs among donors in an Asian-associated ancestry cluster than the roughly 690-donor mean. Most CMV-associated TCR beta chains appeared to be HLA-restricted in a later analysis, and the HLA associations seemed to be driven largely by CMV exposure. A later analysis reported that several top co-occurrence clusters appeared linked to parvovirus B19, influenza, CMV and Epstein-Barr virus. An association between a missense DCLRE1C variant and V-gene and J-gene trimming of TCR beta chains was found in a later genetic analysis and replicated in an independent cohort. In a later analysis, TCR association rates were found to vary across HLA loci, with the most associated TCRs seen for DRB1 alleles and the fewest for HLA-C alleles. A further reported finding was that TCR beta sequences accurately predicted the HLA-A and HLA-B alleles for most subjects in the first cohort. Assigning TCR associations to individual alleles was difficult when HLA alleles, especially DR and DQ, strongly co-occurred. Roughly uniform sequencing depth across donors was assumed in presence/absence analyses, although this assumption may not hold. This cohort had only TCR beta chains sequenced, and the lack of alpha or paired-chain data limited which features could be detected. Compared with equally common non-associated chains, HLA-associated TCR beta chains in a later analysis were more clonally expanded and had lower generation probabilities. CMV serostatus was the only immune exposure information available for the cohort. A cluster of highly shared sequence variants was judged likely to represent a technical artifact of the sequencing pipeline. A total of about 150 TCR beta chains were listed by the study as associated with cytomegalovirus. In a later analysis, 16,951 TCR beta sequences were associated with specific HLA alleles at a false discovery rate of 0.05. An earlier analysis of approximately 590 of the donors showed that most TCR beta V segments appeared in productive rearrangements either about 87% or about 30% of the time, which broadly matched IMGT annotations.

The library was generated by the immunoSEQ multiplex PCR assay. For the multiplex PCR, a mixture combining 60 forward primers for TCR Vbeta segments and 13 reverse primers for TCR Jbeta segments was used. The CDR3 region of rearranged TCR beta genes was amplified from genomic DNA by a multiplex PCR assay. On the Illumina HiSeq System, the amplified TCR beta libraries were sequenced as 87-base-pair reads. Processing in the source paper ran as follows. A later analysis tallied around 87 million unique TCR beta chains across the 640 or so repertoires, and approximately 11 million of those chains were shared by two or more donors. A nearest-neighbor algorithm error-corrected the raw reads and collapsed the reads into unique sequences, merging closely related sequences to remove PCR and sequencing errors. CDR3 sequences were aligned to IMGT reference sequences to assign V, D and J gene segments. For a sequence to be retained, at least a six-nucleotide match to both a V gene segment and a J gene segment was required. Rearrangements were classified as productive when the CDR3 lacked stop codons and remained in frame with V and J, and all other rearrangements were classified as non-productive. CDR3 was defined by IMGT convention, running from the second conserved V-encoded cysteine to the conserved J-encoded phenylalanine. The earlier analysis of about 640 of the donors excluded any sequence lacking an unambiguous match to a single V gene segment. An earlier analysis of a few hundred of the donors called V segments functional above 56.7% productive rearrangements and segregating when the between-donor standard deviation exceeded 5%. A statistical classification framework was developed to diagnose cytomegalovirus status using the catalog of TCR beta chain sequences. In a later analysis, V and J genes were assigned by comparing TCR nucleotide sequences against IMGT/GENE-DB human TR gene sequences. In a later analysis, CDR3 sequences and most-parsimonious VDJ recombination scenarios were assigned using the TCRdist pipeline. In a later analysis, every TCR beta chain was defined by the combination of its CDR3 amino acid sequence and its V-gene family, and reads without a unique V-gene family were dropped. To address suspected cross-contamination and a sequencing artifact, a later analysis removed a few hundred highly shared, low-generation-probability nucleotide sequences. A later analysis calculated a clonal expansion index for each public chain from normalized within-repertoire ranks of inferred template counts. In a later analysis, generation probabilities were computed using a VDJ recombination model fitted to out-of-frame rearrangements, and the results were checked against IGoR. A later analysis scored TCR-TCR, TCR-HLA and TCR-CMV co-occurrence with hypergeometric tests, applying a repertoire-size bias correction to TCR pairs. A later analysis estimated false discovery rates by permuting HLA or CMV assignments 20 times. In a later analysis, co-occurring TCRs were grouped with DBSCAN, and TCRdist sequence similarity was added when clustering was performed within HLA-allele-positive subsets. Co-occurrence clustering excluded repertoires with fewer than 30,000 or more than 120,000 public chains, plus five with anomalous nucleotide sharing. This is the immuneACCESS table as TCRdb keeps it, with only in-frame sequences that have V and J called. A part of the clones is gone; compared with another copy, unresolved V genes explain less than half, and the rest is unexplained. D and trimming were read from the DNA, whereas the V and J calls and clone size are those reported in that table. The sample table records about 72,000 clones; roughly 82% of these occur just once. Clones ranked in the top ten supply roughly 2% of the sample.

Turning to this clone: It lacks a known antigen. The sample holds no much larger clone one base away, and base qualities are not on file.

In total, more than 500 healthy bone marrow donors made up the cohort. All cohort members were sampled while nominally healthy, although unrecorded immune exposures were likely present. The donor was CMV seronegative and belonged to the group of roughly 330 seronegative cohort members. A peripheral blood sample was provided by each donor, and peripheral blood mononuclear cells were used for TCR beta sequencing. Genomic DNA was extracted from the blood cell samples with the Qiagen DNeasy Blood Extraction Kit. This receptor was taken from a man between 18 and 29 years old in good health and CMV-seronegative. The sample taken for sequencing was PBMCs.

The CDR3 region: CASSFKWNTEAFF. The nucleotides read TGTGCCAGCAGTTTTAAATGGAACACTGAAGCTTTCTTT. The sequence is built from TRBV27 and TRBJ1-1; the D gene assignment is ambiguous. Per the germline V gene (reference sequence), MNHEY is the CDR1 and SMNVEV is the CDR2. Cut back by 3 bases and 1 base, the V and J ends lie 6 bases apart. The CDR3, from cysteine to phenylalanine, totals 13 residues. The read is trimmed to its CDR3 DNA, 39 bases read in frame from base 1.